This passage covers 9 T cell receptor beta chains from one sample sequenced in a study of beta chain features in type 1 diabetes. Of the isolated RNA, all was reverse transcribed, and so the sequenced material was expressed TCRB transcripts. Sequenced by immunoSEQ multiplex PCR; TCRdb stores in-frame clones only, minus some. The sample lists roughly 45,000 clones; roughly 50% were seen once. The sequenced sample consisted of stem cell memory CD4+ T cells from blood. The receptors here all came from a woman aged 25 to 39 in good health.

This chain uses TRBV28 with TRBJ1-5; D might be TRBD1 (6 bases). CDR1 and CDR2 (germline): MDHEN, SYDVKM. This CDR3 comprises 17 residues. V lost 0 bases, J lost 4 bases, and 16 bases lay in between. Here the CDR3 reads CASSLWDSQDSNQPQHF. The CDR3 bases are TGTGCCAGCAGTTTATGGGACAGTCAAGATTCTAATCAGCCCCAGCATTTT.

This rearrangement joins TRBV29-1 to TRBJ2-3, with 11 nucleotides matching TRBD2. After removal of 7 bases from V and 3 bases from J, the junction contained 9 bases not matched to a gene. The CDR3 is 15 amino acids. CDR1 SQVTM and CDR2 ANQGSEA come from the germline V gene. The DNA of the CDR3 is TGCAGCGCCGCCCCACTAGCGGGGGTGACAGATACGCAGTATTTT. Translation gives CSAAPLAGVTDTQYF.

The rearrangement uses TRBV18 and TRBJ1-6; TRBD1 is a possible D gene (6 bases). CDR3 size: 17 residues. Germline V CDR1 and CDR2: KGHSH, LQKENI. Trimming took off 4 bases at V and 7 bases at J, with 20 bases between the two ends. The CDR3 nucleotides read TGTGCCAGCTCACAAAATGCCCAGGGGAGCTCGAATTCACCCCTCCACTTT. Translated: CASSQNAQGSSNSPLHF.

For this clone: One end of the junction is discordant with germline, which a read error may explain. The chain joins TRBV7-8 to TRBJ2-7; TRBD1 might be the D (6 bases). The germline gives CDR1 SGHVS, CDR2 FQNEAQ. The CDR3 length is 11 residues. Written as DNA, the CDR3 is TGTGCCAGCAGCGCCCAGTGGGGGCTTAGCTTC. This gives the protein CASSAQWGLSF.

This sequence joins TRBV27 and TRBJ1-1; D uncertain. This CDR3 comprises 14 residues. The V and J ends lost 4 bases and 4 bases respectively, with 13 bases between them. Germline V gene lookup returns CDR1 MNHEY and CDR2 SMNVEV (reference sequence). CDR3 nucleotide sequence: TGTGCCAGCAGTTCCGGCATGAGCGGCACTGAAGCTTTCTTT. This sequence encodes CASSSGMSGTEAFF.

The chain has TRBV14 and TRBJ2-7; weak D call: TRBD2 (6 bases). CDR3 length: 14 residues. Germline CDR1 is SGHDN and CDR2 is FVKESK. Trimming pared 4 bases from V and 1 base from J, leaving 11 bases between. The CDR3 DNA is TGTGCCAGCAGCCGGGACGGGGGTTCCTACGAGCAGTACTTC. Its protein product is CASSRDGGSYEQYF. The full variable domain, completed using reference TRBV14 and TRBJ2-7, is EAGVTQFPSHSVIEKGQTVTLRCDPISGHDNLYWYRRVMGKEIKFLLHFVKESKQDESGMPNNRFLAERTGGTYSTLKVQPAELEDSGVYFCASSRDGGSYEQYFGPGTRLTVT.

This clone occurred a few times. The CDR3 sequence is CASSFPEGRAKNIQYF. The CDR3 region has the DNA TGTGCCAGCAGTTTCCCTGAGGGGAGGGCCAAAAACATTCAGTACTTC. The gene calls are TRBV28 and TRBJ2-4; perhaps TRBD2 as D (6 bases). Germline V gene data show CDR1 as MDHEN and CDR2 as SYDVKM. V was shortened by 3 bases and J by 1 base, with 13 bases between the two germline ends. The CDR3 totals 16 residues.

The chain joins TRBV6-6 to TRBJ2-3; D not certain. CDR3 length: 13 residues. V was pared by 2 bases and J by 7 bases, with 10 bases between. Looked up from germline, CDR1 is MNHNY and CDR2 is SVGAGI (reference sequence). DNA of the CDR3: TGTGCCAGCAGTTACGCCCAGTCAAATACGCAGTATTTT. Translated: CASSYAQSNTQYF.

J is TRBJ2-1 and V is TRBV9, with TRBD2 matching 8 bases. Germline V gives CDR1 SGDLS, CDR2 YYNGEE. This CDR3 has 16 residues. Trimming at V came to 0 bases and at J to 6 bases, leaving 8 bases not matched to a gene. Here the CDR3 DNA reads TGTGCCAGCAGCGTAGTCGGGGGGGGACTGGGCAATGAGCAGTTCTTC. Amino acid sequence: CASSVVGGGLGNEQFF.